These T cell receptor beta chains were read from a single sample in a study of T cells in Graves' hyperthyroidism and ophthalmopathy. Using its own MiXCR run on the multiplex PCR reads, TCRdb lists one record per CDR3 protein. The sample carries about 520,000 distinct CDR3 sequences, less than 25% recorded once. The sample was blood. The receptors originated from a woman aged 25-40 years with Graves' ophthalmopathy. The CDR3 runs from the conserved cysteine through the conserved F or W. D genes are given only for firm matches. Clone size is not always given. Where it is, it says once, few, many or a class for expanded clones.

j_gene: TRBJ1-1; v_gene: TRBV20-1; d_gene: NA; abundance: many; CDR3aa: CSARRTSLNTEAFF; CDR3nt: TGCAGTGCTAGGAGGACGTCATTGAACACTGAAGCTTTCTTT
j_gene: TRBJ1-2; v_gene: TRBV24-1; d_gene: NA; abundance: NA; CDR3aa: CATSDSTLRGGAYGYTF; CDR3nt: TGTGCCACCAGTGATTCCACCCTTAGGGGGGGAGCCTATGGCTACACCTTC
j_gene: TRBJ2-2; v_gene: TRBV11-1; d_gene: NA; abundance: many; CDR3aa: CASSSLGQGPNTGELFF; CDR3nt: TGTGCCAGCAGCTCCCTGGGGCAGGGGCCAAACACCGGGGAGCTGTTTTTT
j_gene: TRBJ1-5; v_gene: TRBV13; d_gene: TRBD1; abundance: NA; CDR3aa: CASSLGQGVDQPQHF; CDR3nt: TGTGCCAGCAGCTTAGGACAGGGGGTCGATCAGCCCCAGCATTTT
j_gene: TRBJ2-3; v_gene: TRBV5-1; d_gene: NA; abundance: once; CDR3aa: CASSLAIRTTTDTQYF; CDR3nt: TGCGCCAGCAGCTTGGCCATACGGACAACAACAGATACGCAGTATTTT
j_gene: TRBJ2-7; v_gene: TRBV6-2/TRBV6-3; d_gene: TRBD2; abundance: NA; CDR3aa: CASSGLAGGKQYF; CDR3nt: TGTGCCAGCAGTGGACTAGCGGGGGGCAAGCAGTACTTC
j_gene: TRBJ1-5; v_gene: TRBV27; d_gene: NA; abundance: many; CDR3aa: CASSQQGWGNQPQHF; CDR3nt: TGTGCCAGCAGTCAACAGGGTTGGGGCAATCAGCCCCAGCATTTT
j_gene: TRBJ1-5; v_gene: TRBV29-1; d_gene: NA; abundance: many; CDR3aa: CSVVEGGSNQPQHF; CDR3nt: TGCAGCGTAGTAGAGGGGGGAAGCAATCAGCCCCAGCATTTT
j_gene: TRBJ1-5; v_gene: TRBV4-1; d_gene: NA; abundance: NA; CDR3aa: CASSQDLGGSLWQPQHF; CDR3nt: TGCGCCAGCAGCCAAGATTTGGGAGGGAGTCTGTGGCAGCCCCAGCATTTT
j_gene: TRBJ1-3; v_gene: TRBV11-2; d_gene: NA; abundance: many; CDR3aa: CASRPLGRSGNTIYF; CDR3nt: TGTGCCAGCAGGCCACTCGGACGGTCTGGAAACACCATATATTTT
j_gene: TRBJ2-7; v_gene: TRBV28; d_gene: NA; abundance: many; CDR3aa: CASSLRKLGGSEQYF; CDR3nt: TGTGCCAGCAGTTTACGCAAACTCGGGGGTTCCGAGCAGTACTTC
j_gene: TRBJ1-1; v_gene: TRBV29-1; d_gene: NA; abundance: NA; CDR3aa: CSVDNGHMNTEAFF; CDR3nt: TGCAGCGTTGATAACGGACACATGAACACTGAAGCTTTCTTT
j_gene: TRBJ2-3; v_gene: TRBV4-3; d_gene: NA; abundance: few; CDR3aa: CASSQDDSALPTDTQYF; CDR3nt: TGCGCCAGCAGCCAAGATGATTCCGCCCTCCCAACCGATACGCAGTATTTT
j_gene: TRBJ1-2; v_gene: TRBV28; d_gene: NA; abundance: many; CDR3aa: CASSLYPLGEPFGYTF; CDR3nt: TGTGCCAGCAGTTTATATCCTCTGGGGGAACCCTTCGGCTACACCTTC
j_gene: TRBJ2-7; v_gene: TRBV5-1; d_gene: TRBD2; abundance: NA; CDR3aa: CASSRTSGYLSYEQYF; CDR3nt: TGCGCCAGCAGCCGGACTAGCGGGTATCTCTCCTACGAGCAGTACTTC
j_gene: TRBJ1-1; v_gene: TRBV27; d_gene: NA; abundance: NA; CDR3aa: CASSFSPGNTEAFF; CDR3nt: TGTGCCAGCAGTTTTTCTCCAGGGAACACTGAAGCTTTCTTT
j_gene: TRBJ2-5; v_gene: TRBV27; d_gene: NA; abundance: many; CDR3aa: CASSLQGGGVTQYF; CDR3nt: TGTGCCAGCAGTCTACAGGGGGGGGGGGTGACCCAGTACTTC
j_gene: TRBJ1-5; v_gene: TRBV12-3/TRBV12-4; d_gene: NA; abundance: NA; CDR3aa: CASTKGTPNQPQHF; CDR3nt: TGTGCCAGCACAAAAGGGACACCAAATCAGCCCCAGCATTTT
j_gene: TRBJ1-1; v_gene: TRBV28; d_gene: NA; abundance: many; CDR3aa: CASSFEINLNTEAFF; CDR3nt: TGTGCCAGCAGTTTTGAGATAAACTTGAACACTGAAGCTTTCTTT
j_gene: TRBJ2-7; v_gene: TRBV20-1; d_gene: TRBD2; abundance: many; CDR3aa: CSARNLGRGLYEQYF; CDR3nt: TGCAGTGCTAGGAACCTAGGGAGGGGACTCTACGAGCAGTACTTC
j_gene: TRBJ2-5; v_gene: TRBV4-1; d_gene: NA; abundance: NA; CDR3aa: CASSQESSLRETQYF; CDR3nt: TGCGCCAGCAGCCAAGAGTCGTCCCTGAGGGAGACCCAGTACTTC
j_gene: TRBJ2-7; v_gene: TRBV7-8; d_gene: TRBD2; abundance: NA; CDR3aa: CASSYTSGEQYF; CDR3nt: TGTGCCAGCAGCTACACTAGCGGCGAGCAGTACTTC